A single sample is the source of the 17 T cell receptor beta chains below, sequenced in a study of identical twins. Each CDR3 protein gets one entry after TCRdb re-called the 5' RACE reads with MiXCR. The sample holds around 480,000 distinct CDR3 sequences; roughly an eighth are singletons and the top ten take about 0.97%. These records were also assigned to another study, of yellow fever vaccine responses in identical twins.

The specimen sequenced was CD4+ T cells sorted from blood. These TCRs come from a woman aged 18-29 years in good health.

This clonotype was recorded many times. V is TRBV7-9 and J is TRBJ1-1; the D is unclear. Germline V gene lookup returns CDR1 SEHNR and CDR2 FQNEAQ (reference sequence). The length of the CDR3 is 11 residues. The V end was cut by 0 bases, the J end by 7 bases, with 3 bases between. The CDR3 sequence: CASSLAGEAFF. The CDR3 DNA reads as TGTGCCAGCAGCTTAGCTGGTGAAGCTTTCTTT.

This sequence joins TRBV5-4 and TRBJ2-3; no clear D. Trimming took 4 bases from V and 4 from J, leaving 13 bases between them. CDR1 and CDR2 from the germline V gene are SGHNT and YYREEE (reference sequence). There are 14 residues in the CDR3. The CDR3 spells CASSVGIKADTQYF. DNA of the CDR3: TGTGCCAGCAGCGTGGGAATAAAGGCAGATACGCAGTATTTT. Complete variable domain (other parts from reference TRBV5-4 and TRBJ2-3): ETGVTQSPTHLIKTRGQQVTLRCSSQSGHNTVSWYQQALGQGPQFIFQYYREEENGRGNFPPRFSGLQFPNYSSELNVNALELDDSALYLCASSVGIKADTQYFGPGTRLTVL.

This clonotype came up a few times. The CDR3: CASSRYQETQYF. The CDR3 DNA reads TGTGCCAGTAGTAGGTACCAAGAGACCCAGTACTTC. V and J are TRBV19 and TRBJ2-5, with D uncertain. The V gene lost 4 bases and the J gene lost 0 bases, with 3 bases spanning the gap. There are 12 residues in the CDR3. Looked up from germline, CDR1 is LNHDA and CDR2 is SQIVND (reference sequence).

This clonotype showed up many times. The V gene is TRBV5-1, the J gene TRBJ2-6; D remains unclear. Trimming removed 2 bases at V and 4 bases at J, with 7 bases between. From germline, CDR1 is SGHRS and CDR2 YFSETQ. The CDR3 covers 14 residues. The CDR3 here is CASSLLPGANVLTF. The CDR3 bases are TGCGCCAGCAGCTTACTCCCCGGGGCCAACGTCCTGACTTTC. The entire variable domain, with the rest obtained from reference TRBV5-1 and TRBJ2-6, is as follows: KAGVTQTPRYLIKTRGQQVTLSCSPISGHRSVSWYQQTPGQGLQFLFEYFSETQRNKGNFPGRFSGRQFSNSRSEMNVSTLELGDSALYLCASSLLPGANVLTFGAGSRLTVL.

The rearrangement uses TRBV23-1 and TRBJ2-5; TRBD2 might be the D (5 bases). Being an ORF, TRBV23-1 has a function that is uncertain. The CDR3 contains 12 residues. V lost 7 bases to trimming and J lost 7 bases, with 13 bases between them. CDR3 residues: CASIVVAGTQYF. As DNA, the CDR3 is TGCGCCAGCATAGTGGTTGCGGGGACCCAGTACTTC.

This clonotype was counted only a few times. This rearrangement joins TRBV12-3 or TRBV12-4 to TRBJ1-3, with D perhaps TRBD1 (5 bases). V was shortened by 0 bases and J by 2 bases, with 11 bases between the two germline ends. The CDR3 sequence is 16 residues long. CDR3 nucleotides: TGTGCCAGCAGTTTAGCGATCAGGGTCGCTGGAAACACCATATATTTT. Translating it yields CASSLAIRVAGNTIYF.

This clonotype was counted a few times. The CDR3 region has the DNA TGTGCCAGCAGTGATACAGGGATAGCTAACTATGGCTACACCTTC. This codes for CASSDTGIANYGYTF. The rearrangement joins TRBV25-1 to TRBJ1-2; tentatively, D is TRBD1 (6 bases). The CDR3 extends over 15 amino acids. Germline V lookup: CDR1 MGHDK, CDR2 SYGVNS. The V and J ends lost 3 bases and 0 bases respectively, with 11 bases between them.

V and J are TRBV7-9 and TRBJ2-7, with 7 bases matching TRBD1. J gave up 12 bases and V 6 bases, and 11 bases lay outside the gene matches. Germline V gene lookup returns CDR1 SEHNR and CDR2 FQNEAQ (reference sequence). The CDR3 contains 12 residues. The CDR3 coding sequence is TGTGCCAGCAGTCAGGACAGGCGTCAGTCGTACTTC. This codes for CASSQDRRQSYF.

This clonotype was counted only a few times. V usage is TRBV20-1 and J usage is TRBJ2-1; 7 positions agree with TRBD2. With 3 bases clipped from V and 2 bases from J, the junction kept 4 bases outside the gene matches. Germline-derived CDR1 and CDR2 are DFQATT and SNEGSKA (reference sequence). There are 14 residues in the CDR3. This chain's CDR3 is CSARAGLTYNEQFF. Here the CDR3 DNA reads TGCAGTGCTAGGGCGGGACTAACCTACAATGAGCAGTTCTTC.

This clonotype has more than one count but fewer than ten. V is TRBV11-2 and J is TRBJ2-2; maybe TRBD1 (6 bases). The CDR3 consists of 15 residues. Trimming removed 3 bases from V and 4 bases from J, with 12 bases in between. The germline V gene has CDR1 SGHAT and CDR2 FQNNGV. The CDR3 nucleotides are TGTGCCAGCAGCTTGAGCAGGGGTGCCACCGGGGAGCTGTTTTTT. Translation: CASSLSRGATGELFF.

The chain is built from TRBV20-1 and TRBJ2-3; 10 bases fit TRBD2. Per germline, CDR1 DFQATT and CDR2 SNEGSKA (reference sequence). CDR3 size: 17 residues. The ends lost 2 bases at V and 8 bases at J; junction bases unmatched: 16. The CDR3 nucleotides read TGCAGTGCTAGAAGGGGTTTTCGAGCGGGGGGGCCGAGTACGCAGTATTTT. Its translation is CSARRGFRAGGPSTQYF.

This chain joins TRBV20-1 and TRBJ1-6; TRBD1 matches 7 bases. Germline V lookup: CDR1 DFQATT, CDR2 SNEGSKA (reference sequence). V was pared by 5 bases and J by 3 bases, with 10 bases of the junction left unmatched. The CDR3 sequence is 16 residues long. This CDR3 reads CSAPGQASNYNSPLHF. DNA for the CDR3: TGCAGTGCTCCCGGACAGGCATCAAACTATAATTCACCCCTCCACTTT.

This clonotype was detected many times. The genes are TRBV4-2 and TRBJ2-2; D is undetermined. This CDR3 region has 19 residues. Per the germline V gene, CDR1 is LGHNA and CDR2 is YNFKEQ. The V gene lost 0 bases and the J gene lost 0 bases, with 17 bases spanning the gap. The CDR3, as DNA: TGTGCCAGCAGCCAAGAAGGCCAGAGGCTCGACTCGAACACCGGGGAGCTGTTTTTT. Amino acid sequence: CASSQEGQRLDSNTGELFF.

The rearrangement joins TRBV20-1 to TRBJ2-1; TRBD1 aligns across 8 bases. The CDR3 covers 12 residues. J gave up 12 bases and V 6 bases, and 10 bases lay outside the gene matches. CDR1 is DFQATT, CDR2 SNEGSKA, per germline (reference sequence). CDR3 loop: CSATRTGTGQFF. CDR3 sequence (DNA): TGCAGTGCGACCCGAACCGGGACAGGGCAGTTCTTC.

In this sample, this clonotype turned up once. The chain is built from TRBV30 and TRBJ2-5; D is perhaps TRBD1 (6 bases). This CDR3 is built from 15 residues. V dropped 2 bases and J dropped 4 bases, with 17 bases sitting between them. In germline, CDR1 is GTSNPN, CDR2 SVGIG (reference sequence). CDR3 coding DNA: TGTGCCTGGAGTCAGAGGGGACGCAGGGGAGAGACCCAGTACTTC. The encoded protein is CAWSQRGRRGETQYF. Based on the CDR3 plus reference TRBV30 and TRBJ2-5, the full variable domain is SQTIHQWPATLVQPVGSPLSLECTVEGTSNPNLYWYRQAAGRGLQLLFYSVGIGQISSEVPQNLSASRPQDRQFILSSKKLLLSDSGFYLCAWSQRGRRGETQYFGPGTRLLVL.

As concerns this clonotype: Germline and junction disagree at one end, which may indicate a read error. The chain joins TRBV12-3 or TRBV12-4 to TRBJ2-6; possible D gene TRBD1, 5 bases. The CDR3 consists of 19 residues. DNA of the CDR3: TGTGCCATCAGTTCGCAGGGTTGGGCCTCGAGCTCTGGGGCCAACGTCCTGACTTTC. Translation: CAISSQGWASSSGANVLTF.

V gene TRBV15 combines with J gene TRBJ2-2; the match to TRBD1 covers 8 bases. The germline CDR1 and CDR2 sequences are LNHNV and YYDKDF (reference sequence). This CDR3 is 17 amino acids long. V was clipped by 0 bases and J by 1 base; unmatched bases: 4. Here the CDR3 DNA reads TGTGCCACCAGCAGAGATCGACAGGGGAGGAACACCGGGGAGCTGTTTTTT. It codes for CATSRDRQGRNTGELFF.